This T cell receptor (beta chain) originates from a study of OX40 agonist ivuxolimab in advanced cancers. Study results and limitations: At doses 0.1 to 3.0 mg/kg, CD4+ and CD8+ clones expanded. The authors did not determine the antigen specificity of the expanded peripheral T cells. Among the nonresponders, some also had low normalized T-cell clonal expansion.

Per germline, CDR1 LNHDA and CDR2 SQIVND (reference sequence). V dropped 6 bases and J dropped 2 bases, with 18 bases sitting between them. The CDR3 loop spans 16 amino acids. With baseline, cycle 4 day 1, and cycle 7 day 1 as timepoints, blood was sampled. Assay used: immunoSEQ multiplex PCR; TCRdb lists only in-frame clones, some missing. The profile shows some 90,000 clones, around 87% of them singletons. A word on this clone: What it binds is not known.

The receptor was isolated from an adult with an advanced solid tumor such as melanoma, head and neck, liver or kidney cancer. V and J are TRBV19 and TRBJ2-3; D gene ambiguous. Sequenced here: CD4+ or CD8+ T cells sorted from blood, sampled in a trial of the OX40 agonist ivuxolimab. The CDR3 spells CASRSLRSTLTDTQYF. CDR3 DNA: TGTGCCAGTAGGAGCCTCAGGTCGACCCTCACAGATACGCAGTATTTT.